One sample yielded the 27 T cell receptor beta chains listed below, sequenced in a study of beta chain features in type 1 diabetes. Regarding the study as a whole: Type 1 diabetes patients had moderately but significantly shorter TCRB CDR3s in all four CD4+ subsets.

No antigen is known for these receptors. Of the isolated RNA, all was reverse transcribed, and so the sequenced material was expressed TCRB transcripts. Profiling relied on immunoSEQ multiplex PCR, and the TCRdb table lists in-frame clones only, not all of them. The table shows around 600,000 clones, with roughly 12% occurring only once. Source material: naive CD4+ T cells from blood. These receptors all stem from a man aged 25-45 years with type 1 diabetes.

CDR3 nucleotides: TGCGCCAGCAGCCAAGTTCGGGGGGCCTCCTACGAGCAGTACTTC. Translating it yields CASSQVRGASYEQYF. The rearrangement links TRBV4-3 to TRBJ2-7, with D possibly TRBD2 on 7 matching bases. CDR1 and CDR2 from the germline V gene are LGHNA and YSLEER. The ends were cut back, 1 base at V and 0 bases at J, with 10 bases in the middle. The CDR3 is 15 residues long.

This clone occurred a few times. The V and J genes are TRBV7-2 and TRBJ2-7, with D possibly called TRBD1 or TRBD2 (5 bases each). Trimming took off 3 bases at V and 8 bases at J, with 20 bases between the two ends. The germline V gene has CDR1 SGHTA and CDR2 FQGNSA. The CDR3 has 15 residues. The CDR3 reads CASSFLGTVNVQQYF. DNA of the CDR3: TGTGCCAGCAGCTTTTTAGGGACGGTGAACGTCCAGCAGTACTTC.

In regard to this clone: In the same sample, other DNA sequences code for this CDR3. The chain carries TRBV9 and TRBJ1-5; D ambiguous. Per the germline V gene, CDR1 is SGDLS and CDR2 is YYNGEE. Trimming left V 0 bases short and J 5 bases short, with 9 bases between. The CDR3 extends over 14 amino acids. CDR3: CASSVEGSDQPQHF. The CDR3 DNA sequence: TGTGCCAGCAGCGTAGAGGGATCCGATCAGCCCCAGCATTTT. Variable domain in full (rest from reference TRBV9 and TRBJ1-5): DSGVTQTPKHLITATGQRVTLRCSPRSGDLSVYWYQQSLDQGLQFLIQYYNGEERAKGNILERFSAQQFPDLHSELNLSSLELGDSALYFCASSVEGSDQPQHFGDGTRLSIL.

In its sample, this clone was seen a few times. The V call is TRBV9, the J call TRBJ1-4; D remains ambiguous. The CDR3 has 13 residues. CDR1 is SGDLS and CDR2 is YYNGEE in the germline V gene. V dropped 4 bases and J dropped 7 bases, with 11 bases sitting between them. In DNA form, the CDR3 reads TGTGCCAGCAGCCCCTACCCCTCTGAAAAACTGTTTTTT. This gives the protein CASSPYPSEKLFF.

This clone was seen a handful of times. The chain has TRBV7-2 and TRBJ2-5; a weak D match, TRBD2 (7 bases). Germline CDR1 and CDR2: SGHTA and FQGNSA. V lost 2 bases to trimming and J lost 5 bases, with 21 bases between them. CDR3 size: 17 residues. The CDR3 bases are TGTGCCAGCAGCTTATCCCAAGGGAGGGGGATTCGGGAGACCCAGTACTTC. It is translated as CASSLSQGRGIRETQYF.

This chain joins TRBV6-5 and TRBJ1-1; the match to TRBD1 covers 10 bases. This CDR3 comprises 15 residues. Germline loops: CDR1 MNHEY, CDR2 SVGAGI. The V segment lost 5 bases and the J segment 5 bases; nucleotides outside the gene matches: 8. CDR3 region: CASSHGTGVGTEAFF. CDR3 coding DNA: TGTGCCAGCAGTCACGGGACAGGGGTTGGGACTGAAGCTTTCTTT.

This clone has more than one count but fewer than ten. V is TRBV10-3 and J is TRBJ1-6, with 7 bases matching TRBD1. The CDR3 contains 15 residues. Looked up from germline, CDR1 is ENHRY and CDR2 is SYGVKD. Trimming removed 3 bases from V and 8 bases from J; junction bases left unmatched: 7. CDR3 sequence (DNA): TGTGCCATCAGTGACTCAGGGGGGGAGGATTCACCCCTCCACTTT. As protein: CAISDSGGEDSPLHF.

This clone was observed a handful of times. V gene TRBV20-1 combines with J gene TRBJ1-1, with TRBD1 matching 7 bases. The CDR3 consists of 11 residues. From germline, CDR1 is DFQATT and CDR2 SNEGSKA (reference sequence). DNA for the CDR3: TGCGGGGGACAGACCCACGCGGAAGCTTTCTTT. Amino acid sequence: CGGQTHAEAFF.

A word on this clone: At the DNA level, this CDR3 is encoded by other sequences in the same sample as well. This sequence joins TRBV7-2 and TRBJ1-5, with no clear D. This CDR3 is built from 13 residues. Deletions cut 5 bases from V and 0 bases from J, with 5 bases between. The germline V gene encodes CDR1 SGHTA and CDR2 FQGNSA. The CDR3 is CASSRNSNQPQHF. CDR3 coding DNA: TGTGCCAGCAGCCGAAATAGCAATCAGCCCCAGCATTTT. The variable domain in full, with the rest retrieved from reference TRBV7-2 and TRBJ1-5, is GAGVSQSPSNKVTEKGKDVELRCDPISGHTALYWYRQSLGQGLEFLIYFQGNSAPDKSGLPSDRFSAERTGGSVSTLTIQRTQQEDSAVYLCASSRNSNQPQHFGDGTRLSIL.

The V gene is TRBV5-1, the J gene TRBJ2-7; D is undetermined. Germline V CDR1 and CDR2: SGHRS, YFSETQ. CDR3 length: 17 amino acids. V lost 2 bases and J lost 0, with 18 bases in between. CDR3 sequence (DNA): TGCGCCAGCAGCTTCGGAATAGCCGCTAAAAGCTCCTACGAGCAGTACTTC. This codes for CASSFGIAAKSSYEQYF. Looking up the rest from reference TRBV5-1 and TRBJ2-7 gives the full variable domain: KAGVTQTPRYLIKTRGQQVTLSCSPISGHRSVSWYQQTPGQGLQFLFEYFSETQRNKGNFPGRFSGRQFSNSRSEMNVSTLELGDSALYLCASSFGIAAKSSYEQYFGPGTRLTVT.

This clone was counted a few times. J is TRBJ2-5 and V is TRBV7-2, with 7 bases lining up with TRBD2. CDR1 is SGHTA and CDR2 is FQGNSA in the germline V gene. This CDR3 spans 16 amino acids. V lost 0 bases to trimming and J lost 2 bases; unmatched junction nucleotides: 6. The CDR3 protein is CASSLAASGEQETQYF. The CDR3 nucleotides read TGTGCCAGCAGCTTAGCGGCTAGCGGAGAGCAAGAGACCCAGTACTTC.

Only a few counts were recorded for this clone. This chain uses TRBV12-5 with TRBJ2-3; TRBD2 agrees at 12 bases. The V segment lost 5 bases and the J segment 6 bases; nucleotides outside the gene matches: 6. The length of the CDR3 is 15 residues. CDR1 and CDR2 from the germline V gene are LGHNT and FRNRAP. This CDR3 is CASGASGGAKDTQYF. The DNA for the CDR3 is TGTGCTAGTGGTGCTAGCGGGGGGGCCAAGGATACGCAGTATTTT.

This clone turned up a few times. The V call is TRBV18, the J call TRBJ2-2; unclear D gene. The CDR3 spans 14 residues. V was clipped by 3 bases and J by 1 base, with 6 bases between them. The germline V gene encodes CDR1 KGHSH and CDR2 LQKENI. For the CDR3, the DNA is TGTGCCAGCTCACCGGCCGAGAACACCGGGGAGCTGTTTTTT. This gives the protein CASSPAENTGELFF.

The chain carries TRBV4-3 and TRBJ2-3; possible D gene TRBD2, 7 bases. The CDR3 runs to 17 residues. Trimming took 1 base from V and 2 from J, leaving 16 bases between them. Germline CDR1 reads LGHNA; CDR2 reads YSLEER. CDR3 loop: CASSQASAGANTDTQYF. As DNA, the CDR3 is TGCGCCAGCAGCCAAGCGTCTGCGGGGGCGAACACAGATACGCAGTATTTT.

This rearrangement joins TRBV4-2 to TRBJ1-1; 9 bases match TRBD1. Germline V gives CDR1 LGHNA, CDR2 YNFKEQ. This CDR3 spans 13 amino acids. J gave up 3 bases and V 7 bases, and 3 bases lay outside the gene matches. CDR3 coding DNA: TGTGCCAGCACGCGGGACAGGGACACTGAAGCTTTCTTT. Translating gives CASTRDRDTEAFF.

This clone was seen a handful of times. The V call is TRBV4-3, the J call TRBJ2-7; no clear D. The CDR3 length is 16 residues. Trimming took 4 bases from V and 1 from J, leaving 17 bases between them. Germline loops: CDR1 LGHNA, CDR2 YSLEER. The CDR3, as DNA: TGCGCCAGCAGCCGAGCCCGGTCCGAGGTTTCCTACGAGCAGTACTTC. Translated, it gives CASSRARSEVSYEQYF.

The chain uses TRBV30 and TRBJ1-5, with D maybe TRBD1 (6 bases). The CDR3 extends over 13 amino acids. Deletions cut 7 bases from V and 1 base from J, with 11 bases between. The germline V gene has CDR1 GTSNPN and CDR2 SVGIG (reference sequence). This chain's CDR3 is CASAGGSNQPQHF. The CDR3 DNA is TGTGCCTCCGCGGGGGGCAGCAATCAGCCCCAGCATTTT.

Details on this clone: The sample carries other DNA sequences with the same CDR3. This sequence joins TRBV29-1 and TRBJ1-2, with D maybe TRBD1 (6 bases). Germline CDR1 reads SQVTM; CDR2 reads ANQGSEA. The CDR3 is made up of 13 amino acids. Trimming took 6 bases from V and 0 from J, leaving 11 bases between them. The CDR3, as DNA: TGCAGCGTAGGACAGCTAGCTAACTATGGCTACACCTTC. Translated, it gives CSVGQLANYGYTF.

The chain uses TRBV2 and TRBJ2-5, with D possibly matching TRBD2 (6 bases). The germline gives CDR1 SNHLY, CDR2 FYNNEI. V was cut by 4 bases and J by 7 bases, with 7 bases left in between. CDR3 size: 11 residues. In DNA form, the CDR3 reads TGTGCCAGCAGTGCCGGGGGGACCCAGTACTTC. Encoded protein: CASSAGGTQYF.

In its sample, this clone was seen a few times. V is TRBV5-1 and J is TRBJ2-5; TRBD2 is a possible D gene (5 bases). The CDR3 has 15 amino acids. Trimming took off 2 bases at V and 7 bases at J, with 18 bases between the two ends. The germline CDR1 and CDR2 sequences are SGHRS and YFSETQ. The CDR3 DNA is TGCGCCAGCAGCTTCGGGAAGGCTACAGAAGGGACCCAGTACTTC. It specifies CASSFGKATEGTQYF.

This clone showed up just a few times. The CDR3 nucleotides are TGTGCCAGCAGCCCCTCCGGACAGGGCTACGAGCAGTACTTC. Amino acid sequence: CASSPSGQGYEQYF. V usage is TRBV4-2 and J usage is TRBJ2-7, with 8 nucleotides matching TRBD1. The CDR3 runs to 14 residues. The V segment lost 4 bases and the J segment 3 bases; nucleotides outside the gene matches: 5. Germline CDR1 reads LGHNA; CDR2 reads YNFKEQ.

This clone was seen more than once but under ten times. The chain couples TRBV28 to TRBJ2-1; tentative D call: TRBD1 (5 bases). Per germline, CDR1 MDHEN and CDR2 SYDVKM. The CDR3 runs to 13 residues. The V and J ends lost 6 bases and 2 bases respectively, with 8 bases between them. The CDR3 loop reads CASSLDTYNEQFF. CDR3 DNA sequence: TGTGCCAGCAGCTTGGACACCTACAATGAGCAGTTCTTC.

This clone was detected a few times. This rearrangement joins TRBV5-6 to TRBJ2-7; 7 positions match TRBD2. Germline trimming cut 2 bases from V and 1 base from J; bases unmatched to any gene: 12. This CDR3 spans 17 amino acids. Germline V gene sequence: CDR1 SGHDT, CDR2 YYEEEE. The CDR3 DNA is TGTGCCAGCAGCTTTGGGCTAGCGGCGATAAATTCCTACGAGCAGTACTTC. Translation gives CASSFGLAAINSYEQYF. The variable domain in full, with the rest retrieved from reference TRBV5-6 and TRBJ2-7, is DAGVTQSPTHLIKTRGQQVTLRCSPKSGHDTVSWYQQALGQGPQFIFQYYEEEERQRGNFPDRFSGHQFPNYSSELNVNALLLGDSALYLCASSFGLAAINSYEQYFGPGTRLTVT.

This clone occurred a few times. V usage is TRBV29-1 and J usage is TRBJ1-1; no definite D call. Per the germline V gene, CDR1 is SQVTM and CDR2 is ANQGSEA. V was clipped by 2 bases and J by 8 bases, with 18 bases between them. The CDR3 totals 14 residues. The CDR3 DNA reads TGCAGCGTTGAATCGGGATTGAGGCTATCCGAAGCTTTCTTT. Translation gives CSVESGLRLSEAFF.

The sample holds a few counts of this clone. V gene TRBV12-5 combines with J gene TRBJ1-1; the D is unclear. This CDR3 is 11 amino acids long. The V gene's germline CDR1 is LGHNT and CDR2 FRNRAP. V lost 6 bases, J lost 0 bases, and 2 bases lay in between. The CDR3 sequence is CASGLNTEAFF. Here the CDR3 DNA reads TGTGCTAGTGGGTTGAACACTGAAGCTTTCTTT. Looking up the rest from reference TRBV12-5 and TRBJ1-1 gives the full variable domain: DARVTQTPRHKVTEMGQEVTMRCQPILGHNTVFWYRQTMMQGLELLAYFRNRAPLDDSGMPKDRFSAEMPDATLATLKIQPSEPRDSAVYFCASGLNTEAFFGQGTRLTVV.

The V gene is TRBV5-1, the J gene TRBJ1-6; the match to TRBD1 covers 7 bases. V was pared by 4 bases and J by 7 bases, with 5 bases of the junction left unmatched. CDR1 is SGHRS, CDR2 YFSETQ, per germline. The CDR3 extends over 14 amino acids. Written as DNA, the CDR3 is TGCGCCAGCAGCGCGGGACAGAGGAATTCACCCCTCCACTTT. Its protein product is CASSAGQRNSPLHF.

V is TRBV10-3 and J is TRBJ2-5; D may be TRBD2 (5 bases). The CDR3 extends over 13 amino acids. Per the germline V gene, CDR1 is ENHRY and CDR2 is SYGVKD. V lost 9 bases, J lost 5 bases, and 16 bases lay in between. The CDR3 loop is CAISTGGGETQYF. In DNA form, the CDR3 reads TGTGCCATTTCAACCGGAGGTGGGGAGACCCAGTACTTC.